This T cell receptor beta chain was recovered during a study of T cells expressing NK-cell markers. Across the whole study: Sequencing of TCR beta repertoires drew on sorted CD3+CD56+NKG2C+, CD3+CD56+NKG2C- and CD3+CD56-NKG2C+ T cells. Just one sequenced donor of eight was HCMV-seronegative, while seven were seropositive.

Production of TCR beta cDNA relied on 5'RACE template switching with UMIs. TCRdb re-analyzed the 5' RACE reads; it lists each CDR3 protein once, without DNA. The table lists about 390,000 distinct CDR3 sequences, with approximately 11% in the top ten. General study points: HCMV specificity of the expanded NKG2C+ T cell clones was not established.

As for this clonotype: Its specificity is unknown.

Germline CDR1 and CDR2: MNHEY and SVGAGI. The CDR3 covers 16 residues. The rearrangement links TRBV6-5 to TRBJ2-1; TCRdb's D gene call, TRBD2, goes unchecked for lack of DNA. This receptor was obtained from a woman aged 50 to 60 in good health. Sequencing was done on a sample of blood T cells: a sorted CD56 or NKG2C T cell subset, CD4+ or CD8+ T cells, or bulk PBMC T cells (not recorded which). The chain's CDR3 is CASSYSGLARGNEQFF.